This T cell receptor (beta chain) was sequenced during a study of T cell clonality in common variable immunodeficiency (dated by TCRdb to between 2015 and 2016). Here is what the overall study found, with its caveats: TCRbeta clonality was higher in CVID subjects than in healthy controls (t-test p = 0.018), and the increase was most characteristic of about a third of subjects. Healthy controls shared more TCRbeta clones with each other than CVID subjects shared among themselves (p < 0.0001). CVID TCRbeta sequences were reported to have fewer deletions and N-nucleotide insertions and to lack highly modified clones with 13 or more V deletions. Differences among patients in the CVID cohort limited the correlations between repertoire features and clinical complications. It was noted by the authors that sequencing of the repertoires of T cell subpopulations would be needed to clarify the cause of the increased clonality in CVID. Even though DNA input was the same, control samples had an average of about 90,000 unique sequences each, compared with some 32,000 in CVID samples.

Most CVID patients and most healthy controls were of Caucasian heritage. From each donor, roughly 4.5 to 8.5 ml of heparinized peripheral whole blood was collected. Genomic DNA from adults with common variable immune deficiency (CVID) and from healthy adult controls was used to sequence TCRbeta CDR3 repertoires. The control group comprised 22 healthy adult volunteers, around twelve female and roughly ten male, aged roughly 23 to 75 years with a mean age of approximately 31. Diluted blood was subjected to density centrifugation over Hypaque 1077 or Ficoll-Paque for isolation of peripheral blood mononuclear cells. Genomic DNA was obtained from unsorted mononuclear cells through either Qiagen column purification or a centrifugation-based method. This clone was seen many times. What antigen it recognizes has not been identified. The CDR3 end falls 3 residues outside the read, so it is completed with the germline J gene.

For sequencing input, CVID and control samples contributed equivalent amounts of genomic DNA. For every sample, a 60 bp segment covering the rearranged TCRbeta CDR3 region was amplified and then sequenced. The immunoSEQ assay, a bias-corrected multiplex PCR combined with high-throughput sequencing, was used for TCRbeta amplification. The authors processed their data as follows. Every unique nucleotide sequence was considered a clone and was annotated with V, D and J genes, copy number and frequency. Sequences were labeled productive if in frame, and non-productive if out of frame or containing stop codons. Clonality was calculated from Shannon's entropy as previously described. Mean CDR3 Kyte-Doolittle hydropathy was derived from the predicted amino acid sequences of productive clones. The R hclust function was used to hierarchically cluster scaled V gene usage with Manhattan distance and complete linkage. To assess clone sharing by CDR3 amino acid sequence, 12 repertoires per group were resampled over 100 rounds. The repertoires were screened for around 70 published EBV-specific TCRbeta sequences and 245 published CMV-specific TCRbeta sequences. After a couple of CVID samples that produced fewer than 10,000 sequences were dropped from the analysis, some 42 CVID repertoires remained. TCRdb's version of the immuneACCESS table is confined to in-frame rearrangements and falls short of the full clone set. An unresolved V gene accounts for under half of the shortfall where checked; the remainder is of unknown origin. The DNA gave D and trimming, while V, J and clone size come from that table. With about 31,000 clones recorded, this sample contains no clone counted only once. The ten biggest clones cover around 4.1% of the sample.

The junction shows trimming of 5 bases on V and 2 bases on J, plus 12 bases between the germline ends. The germline V gene supplies CDR1 SGHTA and CDR2 FQGNSA. The CDR3 spans 14 residues, from the cysteine through the phenylalanine. The 33 bases shown cover part of the CDR3, and their frame starts at base 1. This receptor chain uses TRBV7-2 and TRBJ1-1; possibly the D gene is TRBD1, per 6 matching bases. The source of this sequence is a person aged 18 to 75 in good health. The material sequenced was peripheral blood mononuclear cells. Partial CDR3 DNA: TGTGCCAGCAGCCAGGCGGGGGCCAACACTGAA. This yields the protein CASSQAGANTE. The CDR3 reads in full as CASSQAGANTEAFF. With the portions outside the CDR3 filled from the reference TRBV7-2 and TRBJ1-1 genes, the complete variable region becomes GAGVSQSPSNKVTEKGKDVELRCDPISGHTALYWYRQSLGQGLEFLIYFQGNSAPDKSGLPSDRFSAERTGGSVSTLTIQRTQQEDSAVYLCASSQAGANTEAFFGQGTRLTVV.